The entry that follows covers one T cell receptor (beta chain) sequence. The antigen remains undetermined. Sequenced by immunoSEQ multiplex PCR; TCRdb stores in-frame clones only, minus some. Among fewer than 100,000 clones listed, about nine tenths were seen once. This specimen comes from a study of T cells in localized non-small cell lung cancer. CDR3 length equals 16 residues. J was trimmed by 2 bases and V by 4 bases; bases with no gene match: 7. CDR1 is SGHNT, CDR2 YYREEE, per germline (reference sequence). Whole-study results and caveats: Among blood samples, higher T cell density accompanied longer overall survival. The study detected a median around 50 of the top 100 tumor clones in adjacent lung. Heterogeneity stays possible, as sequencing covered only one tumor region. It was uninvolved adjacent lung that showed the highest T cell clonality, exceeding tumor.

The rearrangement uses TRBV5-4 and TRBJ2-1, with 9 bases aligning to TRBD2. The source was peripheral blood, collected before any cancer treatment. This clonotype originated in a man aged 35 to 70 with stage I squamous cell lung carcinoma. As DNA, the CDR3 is TGTGCCAGCAGCCCCGGGACTAGCCTTACCTACAATGAGCAGTTCTTC. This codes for CASSPGTSLTYNEQFF.